This passage covers 28 T cell receptor beta chains from one sample sequenced in a study of PD-1 blockade in mismatch repair-deficient tumors. TCRdb keeps only in-frame clones here, not all; method: immunoSEQ multiplex PCR. Of about 15,000 clones listed, about 88% were seen once; the top ten hold 3.5% to 6%. Time point here: approximately 9-day in vitro stimulation with candidate neoantigen peptide 6. Their antigens remain unidentified. The sample here was cells cultured in vitro, taken from a patient treated with pembrolizumab. The receptor source for this set is an adult with mismatch repair-deficient cancer.

This sequence joins TRBV6-5 and TRBJ2-1; D unclear. V was cut by 8 bases and J by 5 bases, with 10 bases left in between. Germline-derived CDR1 and CDR2 are MNHEY and SVGAGI. The CDR3 sequence is 12 residues long. The CDR3 DNA reads TGTGCCAGCGGATCTAACCACAATGAGCAGTTCTTC. Protein product: CASGSNHNEQFF.

The CDR3: CASSFGQGLYGYTF. The CDR3 coding sequence is TGTGCCAGCAGCTTCGGACAGGGGCTTTATGGCTACACCTTC. The chain uses TRBV5-8 and TRBJ1-2, with 9 bases fitting TRBD1. Germline CDR1 SGHTS, CDR2 YDEGEE. The CDR3 consists of 14 residues. Trimming removed 2 bases from V and 5 bases from J; junction bases left unmatched: 4.

The chain has TRBV7-2 and TRBJ2-4, with D perhaps matching TRBD2 (7 bases). The germline CDR1 and CDR2 sequences are SGHTA and FQGNSA. The CDR3 totals 16 residues. Trimming removed 5 bases at V and 0 bases at J, with 14 bases between. This chain's CDR3 is CASSPQRGAAKNIQYF. The CDR3 nucleotides read TGTGCCAGCAGCCCACAACGGGGGGCAGCCAAAAACATTCAGTACTTC.

The chain carries TRBV6-1 and TRBJ2-5, with D maybe TRBD2 (6 bases). Germline CDR1 MNHNS, CDR2 SASEGT. With 5 bases removed from V and 5 bases from J, the gap between germline ends came to 15 bases. The CDR3 extends over 14 amino acids. The CDR3 protein is CASSFSGRSETQYF. In nucleotides, the CDR3 is TGTGCCAGCAGTTTCTCGGGGAGGTCGGAGACCCAGTACTTC.

The chain uses TRBV21-1 and TRBJ1-5. TRBV21-1 is a documented pseudogene. This CDR3 has 15 residues. The CDR3 protein is CASSKLKGPNQPQHF. The CDR3 DNA follows: TGTGCCAGCAGCAAACTAAAAGGGCCTAATCAGCCCCAGCATTTT.

This chain joins TRBV5-1 and TRBJ1-1; weak D call: TRBD1 (6 bases). Trimming left V 4 bases short and J 1 base short, with 17 bases between. In germline, CDR1 is SGHRS, CDR2 YFSETQ. The CDR3 is 16 residues long. The CDR3 DNA follows: TGCGCCAGCAGCCCGCTCCTGGGAGGGGGGAACACTGAAGCTTTCTTT. This translates into CASSPLLGGGNTEAFF.

The chain combines TRBV30 with TRBJ2-3; 7 nucleotides line up with TRBD2. This CDR3 is 13 amino acids long. Germline trimming cut 3 bases from V and 6 bases from J; bases unmatched to any gene: 6. Germline loops: CDR1 GTSNPN, CDR2 SVGIG (reference sequence). The CDR3 region is CAWRWGGVDTQYF. The CDR3 region has the DNA TGTGCCTGGAGATGGGGGGGGGTGGATACGCAGTATTTT. Complete variable domain (other parts from reference TRBV30 and TRBJ2-3): SQTIHQWPATLVQPVGSPLSLECTVEGTSNPNLYWYRQAAGRGLQLLFYSVGIGQISSEVPQNLSASRPQDRQFILSSKKLLLSDSGFYLCAWRWGGVDTQYFGPGTRLTVL.

The chain joins TRBV6-1 to TRBJ1-5; D uncertain. Germline V lookup: CDR1 MNHNS, CDR2 SASEGT. The CDR3 length is 11 residues. V was shortened by 2 bases and J by 4 bases, with 0 bases between the two germline ends. This CDR3 reads CASSENQPQHF. The CDR3 nucleotides read TGTGCCAGCAGTGAAAATCAGCCCCAGCATTTT.

The chain's CDR3 is CASRMGSSWGNEQFF. The CDR3 nucleotides are TGTGCCAGCAGAATGGGAAGCTCCTGGGGAAATGAGCAGTTCTTC. The genes are TRBV27 and TRBJ2-1; no reliable D call. The CDR3 covers 15 residues. CDR1 MNHEY and CDR2 SMNVEV come from the germline V gene (reference sequence). V shed 6 bases and J shed 7 bases, with 19 bases lying between them.

The chain links TRBV4-1 to TRBJ1-3; no firm D call. V was clipped by 1 base and J by 4 bases, with 11 bases between them. Germline lookup yields CDR1 MGHRA and CDR2 YSYEKL. This CDR3 comprises 15 residues. CDR3: CASSQVSGIGNTIYF. For the CDR3, the DNA is TGCGCCAGCAGCCAAGTAAGTGGAATCGGAAACACCATATATTTT.

This clone was counted between two and nine times. This rearrangement joins TRBV10-2 to TRBJ2-2, with 9 nucleotides matching TRBD2. This CDR3 has 19 residues. V lost 0 bases, J lost 2 bases, and 10 bases stayed unmatched. The germline V gene has CDR1 WSHSY and CDR2 SAAADI. The CDR3 nucleotides read TGCGCCAGCAGTGAGTCGCCCCTAGCGGGATGGATCAACACCGGGGAGCTGTTTTTT. Protein sequence: CASSESPLAGWINTGELFF.

This chain's CDR3 is CASSVSGSSYNEQFF. The CDR3, as DNA: TGTGCCAGCAGCGTTAGCGGGAGCTCCTACAATGAGCAGTTCTTC. The V call is TRBV9, the J call TRBJ2-1, with 9 bases lining up with TRBD2. With V trimmed by 2 bases and J by 0 bases, 0 bases remained unmatched. This CDR3 is built from 15 residues. The germline CDR1 and CDR2 sequences are SGDLS and YYNGEE.

The chain joins TRBV7-3 to TRBJ2-7; the D gene is possibly TRBD2 (6 bases). The CDR3 is 13 residues long. Germline V gene lookup returns CDR1 SGHTA and CDR2 FQGTGA. V was trimmed by 2 bases and J by 7 bases, leaving 12 bases between them. CDR3 residues: CASSLDPSGEQYF. In DNA form, the CDR3 reads TGTGCCAGCAGCTTAGATCCAAGCGGGGAGCAGTACTTC.

The chain joins TRBV7-9 to TRBJ1-1; D remains unclear. Germline lookup yields CDR1 SEHNR and CDR2 FQNEAQ (reference sequence). Trimming took 1 base from V and 0 from J, leaving 3 bases between them. The CDR3 consists of 13 residues. The DNA for the CDR3 is TGTGCCAGCAGCTTAGGGATGAACACTGAAGCTTTCTTT. This gives the protein CASSLGMNTEAFF.

The CDR3 spells CAISLNSGYQETQYF. CDR3 nucleotides: TGTGCCATCAGCCTGAATTCCGGGTACCAAGAGACCCAGTACTTC. The rearrangement uses TRBV10-3 and TRBJ2-5, with D hard to call. The CDR3 sequence is 15 residues long. V dropped 6 bases and J dropped 0 bases, with 14 bases sitting between them. Per the germline V gene, CDR1 is ENHRY and CDR2 is SYGVKD.

The V call is TRBV4-1, the J call TRBJ1-1; 12 bases fit TRBD1. Germline loops: CDR1 MGHRA, CDR2 YSYEKL. CDR3 length: 17 amino acids. Germline trimming cut 0 bases from V and 3 bases from J; bases unmatched to any gene: 5. The CDR3 is CASSQDGTGGFDTEAFF. In DNA form, the CDR3 reads TGCGCCAGCAGCCAAGATGGGACAGGGGGCTTTGACACTGAAGCTTTCTTT.

V and J are TRBV7-2 and TRBJ2-7; possibly TRBD1 for D (6 bases). The germline CDR1 and CDR2 sequences are SGHTA and FQGNSA. V lost 1 base to trimming and J lost 1 base, with 8 bases between them. The CDR3 loop spans 14 amino acids. In DNA form, the CDR3 reads TGTGCCAGCAGCTTAGTACAGGGTTCCTACGAGCAGTACTTC. This gives the protein CASSLVQGSYEQYF.

The chain uses TRBV29-1 and TRBJ1-1; the D is unclear. V lost 2 bases to trimming and J lost 4 bases, with 11 bases between them. The CDR3 totals 13 residues. Germline CDR1 SQVTM, CDR2 ANQGSEA. The CDR3 is CSVERVGSTEAFF. CDR3 bases: TGCAGCGTTGAAAGGGTGGGAAGCACTGAAGCTTTCTTT.

J is TRBJ2-7 and V is TRBV10-3; 8 bases map to TRBD1. Germline CDR1 ENHRY, CDR2 SYGVKD. This CDR3 contains 12 residues. J was trimmed by 5 bases and V by 10 bases; bases with no gene match: 7. Written as DNA, the CDR3 is TGTGCCACCGGACAGGGAACAGACGAGCAGTACTTC. It translates to CATGQGTDEQYF.

The V and J genes are TRBV30 and TRBJ2-5; D is ambiguous. The CDR3 consists of 11 residues. Germline CDR1 is GTSNPN and CDR2 is SVGIG (reference sequence). V lost 4 bases, J lost 1 base, and 4 bases lay in between. As DNA, the CDR3 is TGTGCCTGGACCTCCCAAGAGACCCAGTACTTC. Amino acids: CAWTSQETQYF.

The chain uses TRBV6-1 and TRBJ1-2; unclear D gene. V shed 7 bases and J shed 4 bases, with 10 bases lying between them. Germline assignment: CDR1 MNHNS and CDR2 SASEGT. The CDR3 consists of 12 residues. The CDR3 sequence: CASNPGIYGYTF. CDR3 nucleotides: TGTGCCAGCAATCCTGGAATCTATGGCTACACCTTC.

In its sample, this clone was seen once. This sequence joins TRBV18 and TRBJ2-5; D is ambiguous. V was clipped by 2 bases and J by 4 bases, with 8 bases between them. Germline-derived CDR1 and CDR2 are KGHSH and LQKENI. This CDR3 has 13 amino acids. The CDR3 spells CASSPNLGETQYF. As DNA, the CDR3 is TGTGCCAGCTCACCAAATTTGGGAGAGACCCAGTACTTC.

The V and J genes are TRBV18 and TRBJ2-5, with TRBD1 matching 8 bases. Germline V gives CDR1 KGHSH, CDR2 LQKENI. The CDR3 has 13 residues. V trimming: 5 bases; J trimming: 2 bases; junction bases outside the gene matches: 1. CDR3 DNA: TGTGCCAGCTCAAGGGACAGGCAAGAGACCCAGTACTTC. It encodes CASSRDRQETQYF.

The V and J genes are TRBV19 and TRBJ2-7, with D uncertain. This CDR3 has 11 amino acids. CDR1 is LNHDA and CDR2 is SQIVND in the germline V gene (reference sequence). V shed 11 bases and J shed 3 bases, with 11 bases lying between them. The CDR3 reads CAGTKHYEQYF. The CDR3 nucleotides are TGTGCCGGTACAAAACACTACGAGCAGTACTTC.

For the CDR3, the DNA is TGTGCCAGTAGTATCCCCTCGCACTCCTACGAGCAGTACTTC. Translated: CASSIPSHSYEQYF. This chain uses TRBV19 with TRBJ2-7; D not resolved. Per the germline V gene, CDR1 is LNHDA and CDR2 is SQIVND (reference sequence). Trimming removed 3 bases from V and 0 bases from J, with 9 bases in between. This CDR3 region has 14 residues.

This rearrangement joins TRBV7-2 to TRBJ2-5; 9 nucleotides agree with TRBD2. The CDR3 runs 14 residues. Germline V lookup: CDR1 SGHTA, CDR2 FQGNSA. With 1 base clipped from V and 7 bases from J, the junction kept 4 bases outside the gene matches. The CDR3 DNA is TGTGCCAGCAGCTTAGGCGGTAGCGGGGGGACCCAGTACTTC. Translating gives CASSLGGSGGTQYF.

V and J are TRBV5-1 and TRBJ2-1; D unclear. Trimming pared 6 bases from V and 0 bases from J, leaving 16 bases between. The germline CDR1 and CDR2 sequences are SGHRS and YFSETQ. This CDR3 comprises 16 residues. CDR3 DNA sequence: TGCGCCAGCACCCTTACCCAAAGGATCTCCTACAATGAGCAGTTCTTC. Protein product: CASTLTQRISYNEQFF.

V is TRBV9 and J is TRBJ1-1; a possible D gene is TRBD1 (5 bases). CDR3 size: 15 residues. The germline V and J ends were trimmed by 0 bases and 1 base, with 10 bases remaining between them. Germline lookup yields CDR1 SGDLS and CDR2 YYNGEE. The CDR3 DNA follows: TGTGCCAGCAGCGTAGTGGGGGTCCAGAACACTGAAGCTTTCTTT. Translating it yields CASSVVGVQNTEAFF. The whole variable domain, filled in from reference TRBV9 and TRBJ1-1, reads DSGVTQTPKHLITATGQRVTLRCSPRSGDLSVYWYQQSLDQGLQFLIQYYNGEERAKGNILERFSAQQFPDLHSELNLSSLELGDSALYFCASSVVGVQNTEAFFGQGTRLTVV.